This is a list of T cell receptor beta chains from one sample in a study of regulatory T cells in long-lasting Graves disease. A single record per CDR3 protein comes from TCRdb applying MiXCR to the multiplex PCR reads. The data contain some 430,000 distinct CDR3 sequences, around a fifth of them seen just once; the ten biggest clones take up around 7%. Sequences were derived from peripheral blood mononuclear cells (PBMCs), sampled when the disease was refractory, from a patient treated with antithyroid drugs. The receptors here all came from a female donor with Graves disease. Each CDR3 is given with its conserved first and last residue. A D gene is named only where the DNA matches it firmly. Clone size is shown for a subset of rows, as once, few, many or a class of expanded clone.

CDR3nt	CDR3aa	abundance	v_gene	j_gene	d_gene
TGTGCCAGCAGCGCATGGGCGGCCACCTACGAGCAGTACTTC	CASSAWAATYEQYF	many	TRBV11-2	TRBJ2-7	.
TGCAGTGCGTATACCGGGACAGATACCTACGAGCAGTACTTC	CSAYTGTDTYEQYF	few	TRBV20-1	TRBJ2-7	TRBD1
TGTGCCAGCAGAGTCGGACTAGCGGGAAAAGAGACCCAGTACTTC	CASRVGLAGKETQYF	many	TRBV12-3/TRBV12-4	TRBJ2-5	TRBD2
TGCGCCAGCAGCGAGGGGCGAAATTCACCCCTCCACTTT	CASSEGRNSPLHF	few	TRBV5-1	TRBJ1-6	.
TGTGCCAGCAGCTCCGGGCTTGTGTATAGCAATCAGCCCCAGCATTTT	CASSSGLVYSNQPQHF	few	TRBV5-5	TRBJ1-5	.
TGTGCCAGCAGCCGCGGACTGGGAGCTGAAGCTTTCTTT	CASSRGLGAEAFF	many	TRBV11-2	TRBJ1-1	.
TGCGCCAGCAGCGAGAATTCCGGGTCGAACAATTCACCCCTCCACTTT	CASSENSGSNNSPLHF	.	TRBV5-1	TRBJ1-6	.
TGCAGTGCTAGAGAGTCGCCAGCAACTAATGAAAAACTGTTTTTT	CSARESPATNEKLFF	few	TRBV20-1	TRBJ1-4	.
TGTGCCAGTACCGAAACGGTAATGGGGAAAGAGACCCAGTACTTC	CASTETVMGKETQYF	.	TRBV19	TRBJ2-5	.
TGTGCCAGCAGCCCGACCCACGCGAACACTGAAGCTTTCTTT	CASSPTHANTEAFF	many	TRBV11-3	TRBJ1-1	.
TGTGCCAGCAGTTACTCGCAGGCGGGGGGATCCTACGAGCAGTACTTC	CASSYSQAGGSYEQYF	many	TRBV6-5	TRBJ2-7	TRBD2
TGTGCCAGCAGAGAAATTAACACCGGGGAGCTGTTTTTT	CASREINTGELFF	.	TRBV9	TRBJ2-2	.
TGTGCCAGCAGCTACTCCTGGGCTGCCTCCTACGAGCAGTACTTC	CASSYSWAASYEQYF	.	TRBV3-1	TRBJ2-7	.
TGTGCCAGCAGCTTGTGTTCGGGTACCTTTAAGCCCCAGCATTTT	CASSLCSGTFKPQHF	few	TRBV5-4	TRBJ1-5	.
TGTGCCAGCAGGGGGACAGCTATCTATGGCTACACCTTC	CASRGTAIYGYTF	.	TRBV2	TRBJ1-2	TRBD1
TGTGCCAGTGCAGTACGGGCAGGGTACCAGAACACTGAAGCTTTCTTT	CASAVRAGYQNTEAFF	many	TRBV19	TRBJ1-1	.
TGTGCCAGCAGTTTAACAGGGGGCGACGGGAGTGAAGCTTTCTTT	CASSLTGGDGSEAFF	many	TRBV11-3	TRBJ1-1	TRBD1
TGTGCCAGCAGCTTATCCGGGACAGGGTCCTACAATGAGCAGTTCTTC	CASSLSGTGSYNEQFF	.	TRBV7-3	TRBJ2-1	TRBD1
TGTGCCACCGGGGGACTAAAGAGGGAGACCCAGTACTTC	CATGGLKRETQYF	many	TRBV24-1	TRBJ2-5	TRBD2
TGCAGTGCTAGGAGCGGACAGGGATGGGAAAAACTGTTTTTT	CSARSGQGWEKLFF	.	TRBV20-1	TRBJ1-4	TRBD1
TGCGCCAGCAGCTCGACGACAGGGAACAATGAGCAGTTCTTC	CASSSTTGNNEQFF	.	TRBV4-1	TRBJ2-1	TRBD1
TGTGCCAGCAGTGAATACGGCGTCGCCTATGGCTACACCTTC	CASSEYGVAYGYTF	few	TRBV25-1	TRBJ1-2	.
TGTGCCAGCAGTTACGCAGGAGTAGACACTGAAGCTTTCTTT	CASSYAGVDTEAFF	.	TRBV6-9	TRBJ1-1	.
TGTGCCAGCAGACCGACAGGAGACACCGGGGAGCTGTTTTTT	CASRPTGDTGELFF	.	TRBV28	TRBJ2-2	.
TGTGCCAGCAGCTTCTACAGGGGGCATGAAGCCTCTGGGGCCAACGTCCTGACTTTC	CASSFYRGHEASGANVLTF	.	TRBV9	TRBJ2-6	TRBD1
TGCAGTGCTGAGCGGGGGTACGAGCAGTACTTC	CSAERGYEQYF	few	TRBV20-1	TRBJ2-7	TRBD2
TGCGCCAGCAGGTCGGTCGGACAGGGGGCGAGAGAGCAGTACTTC	CASRSVGQGAREQYF	.	TRBV5-1	TRBJ2-7	TRBD1
TGTGCCAGCAGCTCGACAGAAGCCACCGGGGAGCTGTTTTTT	CASSSTEATGELFF	many	TRBV13	TRBJ2-2	.
TGTGCCAGCAGCTCCGGACACGTTAACTATGGCTACACCTTC	CASSSGHVNYGYTF	few	TRBV5-4	TRBJ1-2	.
TGTGCCAGCAGCCCCACGGGGGGAGGGGAGACCCAGTACTTC	CASSPTGGGETQYF	many	TRBV7-3	TRBJ2-5	TRBD2
TGTGCCAGCAGCGGAATCGCGGGACAGGGTCTCCTCAATGAGCAGTTCTTC	CASSGIAGQGLLNEQFF	.	TRBV2	TRBJ2-1	TRBD1
TGTGCCAGCAGTTCGGACAGGACTGAAGCTTTCTTT	CASSSDRTEAFF	many	TRBV7-2	TRBJ1-1	TRBD1
TGTGCCGGCAGTTACGAGGACAGGGGCCACTACGAGCAGTACTTC	CAGSYEDRGHYEQYF	.	TRBV6-2/TRBV6-3	TRBJ2-7	TRBD1
TGCAGCGTTGACTACCCAGCGATGAACACTGAAGCTTTCTTT	CSVDYPAMNTEAFF	few	TRBV29-1	TRBJ1-1	.
TGTGCCTGGGGCTTTGACTACGAGCAGTACTTC	CAWGFDYEQYF	many	TRBV30	TRBJ2-7	.
TGTGCCAGCAGCTCTTCAGGGGGCGTCGGGGGGATCCAAGCTTTCTTT	CASSSSGGVGGIQAFF	many	TRBV2	TRBJ1-1	TRBD1
TGTGCCAGCGGCGGGGCCGGGACTGAGGAGGAGACCCAGTACTTC	CASGGAGTEEETQYF	many	TRBV28	TRBJ2-5	.
TGTGCCAGCAGTTATACTATACCCCAGGGCTTTCAGCCCCGGCATTTT	CASSYTIPQGFQPRHF	.	TRBV6-9	TRBJ1-5	.
TGTGCCAGCAGCTTAGGGGGACACCTTAACACTGAAGCTTTCTTT	CASSLGGHLNTEAFF	few	TRBV13	TRBJ1-1	.
TGCAGTGCTAGAGTACCGGTAGGGGACAGCTACTCTGGGGCCAACGTCCTGACTTTC	CSARVPVGDSYSGANVLTF	many	TRBV20-1	TRBJ2-6	TRBD1
TGTGCCAGCAGCCCGACAGCGCCGGACACTGAAGCTTTCTTT	CASSPTAPDTEAFF	many	TRBV28	TRBJ1-1	.
TGTGCCAGCAGTTTATGGGCAGGGAGGAGCACTGAAGCTTTCTTT	CASSLWAGRSTEAFF	many	TRBV28	TRBJ1-1	.
TGTGCCAGCAGCTCACAGGGTTATGAGCAGTTCTTC	CASSSQGYEQFF	few	TRBV11-2	TRBJ2-1	.
TGTGCCAGCAGTGTCAGTCGCTTCTCTGGGGCCAACGTCCTGACTTTC	CASSVSRFSGANVLTF	many	TRBV6-1	TRBJ2-6	.
TGTGCCAGCAGCGTAGGCCAGGGGGTTAGGTTCTCTGGGGCCAACGTCCTGACTTTC	CASSVGQGVRFSGANVLTF	few	TRBV9	TRBJ2-6	TRBD1
TGTGCCAGCAGCCCGGGACAGGGGGCGACTTTCTTT	CASSPGQGATFF	many	TRBV7-2	TRBJ1-1	TRBD1
TGCGCCAGCAGCCTTCCCTCGGGGGGAACTGAAGCTTTCTTT	CASSLPSGGTEAFF	.	TRBV4-1	TRBJ1-1	.
TGTGCCAGCAGCTTTTTGCCCTACGAGCAGTACTTC	CASSFLPYEQYF	many	TRBV11-2	TRBJ2-7	.
TGTGCCAGCAGCGACCCTTACAGGGGGCTCGTGTGGGGTGAAAAACTGTTTTTT	CASSDPYRGLVWGEKLFF	many	TRBV28	TRBJ1-4	TRBD1
TGCGCCAGCAGCGAGGGACCGCGGGGGAACTATGGCTACACCTTC	CASSEGPRGNYGYTF	many	TRBV5-1	TRBJ1-2	.
TGCAGTGCCCTCCGGGGCGCGGATAGCAATCAGCCCCAGCATTTT	CSALRGADSNQPQHF	.	TRBV20-1	TRBJ1-5	.
TGTGCCAGCACCTCAAGGCCGGGACAACTAACCGGGGAGCTGTTTTTT	CASTSRPGQLTGELFF	many	TRBV2	TRBJ2-2	.
TGTGCCAGCAGACCAGGGGTGGGGTCCTACGAGCAGTACTTC	CASRPGVGSYEQYF	few	TRBV7-8	TRBJ2-7	.
TGTGCCAGCAGCTACAGAACAGGACCCACCGGGGAGCTGTTTTTT	CASSYRTGPTGELFF	few	TRBV13	TRBJ2-2	.
TGTGCCAGCAGCCAAGGGGGGATGTCACCCCTCCACTTT	CASSQGGMSPLHF	.	TRBV14	TRBJ1-6	.